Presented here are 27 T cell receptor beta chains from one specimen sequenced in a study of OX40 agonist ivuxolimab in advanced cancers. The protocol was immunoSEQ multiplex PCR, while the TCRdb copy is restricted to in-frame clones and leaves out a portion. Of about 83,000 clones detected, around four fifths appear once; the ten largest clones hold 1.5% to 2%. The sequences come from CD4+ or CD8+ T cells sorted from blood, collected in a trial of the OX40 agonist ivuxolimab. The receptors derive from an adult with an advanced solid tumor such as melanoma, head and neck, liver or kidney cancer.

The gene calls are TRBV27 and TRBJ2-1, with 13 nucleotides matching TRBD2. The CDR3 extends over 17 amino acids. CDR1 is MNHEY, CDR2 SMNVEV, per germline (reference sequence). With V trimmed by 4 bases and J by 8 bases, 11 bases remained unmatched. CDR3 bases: TGTGCCAGCAGTTACATGCTTTCCGGGACTAGCGGGGATGAGCAGTTCTTC. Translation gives CASSYMLSGTSGDEQFF.

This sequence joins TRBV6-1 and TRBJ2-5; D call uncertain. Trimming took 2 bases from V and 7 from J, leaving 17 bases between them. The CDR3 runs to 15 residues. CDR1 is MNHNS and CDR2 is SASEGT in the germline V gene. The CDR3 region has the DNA TGTGCCAGCAGTGAAAGGGCGGTTGTTGCTGGGACCCAGTACTTC. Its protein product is CASSERAVVAGTQYF.

DNA of the CDR3: TGTGCCAGCAGTAACACGGGAGGTGGGGCCAACGTCCTGACTTTC. Its protein product is CASSNTGGGANVLTF. This sequence joins TRBV6-6 and TRBJ2-6; 7 bases are a match to TRBD2. This CDR3 contains 15 residues. V gave up 5 bases and J gave up 3 bases; unmatched junction bases: 4. Germline-derived CDR1 and CDR2 are MNHNY and SVGAGI (reference sequence).

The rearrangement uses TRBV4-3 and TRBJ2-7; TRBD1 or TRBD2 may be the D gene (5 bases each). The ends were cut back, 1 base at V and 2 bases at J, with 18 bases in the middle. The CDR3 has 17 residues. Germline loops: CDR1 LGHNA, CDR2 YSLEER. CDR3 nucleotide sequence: TGCGCCAGCAGCCAAGGGGGGTCAACACGAATTCCCTACGAGCAGTACTTC. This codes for CASSQGGSTRIPYEQYF.

In DNA form, the CDR3 reads TGTGCCAGCAGAAGCCTGGGAGAGACCCAGTACTTC. Protein: CASRSLGETQYF. J is TRBJ2-5 and V is TRBV28; D remains ambiguous. The germline V gene has CDR1 MDHEN and CDR2 SYDVKM. V dropped 6 bases and J dropped 4 bases, with 9 bases sitting between them. The CDR3 covers 12 residues.

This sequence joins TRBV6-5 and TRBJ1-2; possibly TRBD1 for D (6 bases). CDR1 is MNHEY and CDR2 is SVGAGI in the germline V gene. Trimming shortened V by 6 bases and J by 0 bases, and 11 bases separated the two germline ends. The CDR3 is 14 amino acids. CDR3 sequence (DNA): TGTGCCAGCAGGAGGGACACAACTAACTATGGCTACACCTTC. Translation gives CASRRDTTNYGYTF.

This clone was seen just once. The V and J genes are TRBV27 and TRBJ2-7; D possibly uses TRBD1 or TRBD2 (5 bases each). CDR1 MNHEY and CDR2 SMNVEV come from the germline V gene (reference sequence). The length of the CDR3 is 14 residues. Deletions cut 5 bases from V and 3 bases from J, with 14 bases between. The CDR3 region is CASSAPGRNYEQYF. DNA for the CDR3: TGTGCCAGCAGTGCTCCGGGACGGAACTACGAGCAGTACTTC.

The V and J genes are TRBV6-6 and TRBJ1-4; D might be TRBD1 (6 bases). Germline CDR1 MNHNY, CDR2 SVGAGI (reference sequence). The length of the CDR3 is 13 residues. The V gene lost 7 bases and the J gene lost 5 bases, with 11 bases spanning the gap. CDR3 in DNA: TGTGCCAGCACAACAGGGAGGAATGAAAAACTGTTTTTT. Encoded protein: CASTTGRNEKLFF.

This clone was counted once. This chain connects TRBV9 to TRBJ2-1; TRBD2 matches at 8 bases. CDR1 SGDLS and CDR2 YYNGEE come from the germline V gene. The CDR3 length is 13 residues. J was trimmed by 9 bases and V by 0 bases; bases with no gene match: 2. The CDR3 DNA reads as TGTGCCAGCAGCGTAGCCGCGGGGGGTGAGCAGTTCTTC. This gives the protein CASSVAAGGEQFF.

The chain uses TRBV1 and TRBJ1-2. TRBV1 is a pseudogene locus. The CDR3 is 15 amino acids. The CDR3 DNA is TGCACCAGCAGCCAAGATTCCGGGTTGAGGAGGGGCTACACCTTC. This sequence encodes CTSSQDSGLRRGYTF.

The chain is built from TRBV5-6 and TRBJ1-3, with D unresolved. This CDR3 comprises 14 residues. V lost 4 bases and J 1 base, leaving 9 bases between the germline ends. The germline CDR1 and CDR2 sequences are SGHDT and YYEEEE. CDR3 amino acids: CASSHVRSGNTIYF. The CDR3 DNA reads TGTGCCAGCAGCCACGTACGGTCTGGAAACACCATATATTTT.

The CDR3 region has the DNA TGTGCCAGCACCCCAGGGGATCCGGCAGATACGCAGTATTTT. It translates to CASTPGDPADTQYF. The genes are TRBV2 and TRBJ2-3, with D possibly TRBD1 on 6 matching bases. The CDR3 contains 14 residues. Germline CDR1 and CDR2: SNHLY and FYNNEI. The V end lost 7 bases, the J end lost 4 bases, and 15 bases lay between the germline ends.

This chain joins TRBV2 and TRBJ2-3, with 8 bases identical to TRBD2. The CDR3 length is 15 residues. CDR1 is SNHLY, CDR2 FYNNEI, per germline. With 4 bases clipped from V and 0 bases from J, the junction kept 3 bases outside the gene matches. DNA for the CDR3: TGTGCCAGCAGTGGGACTAGCAGGAGCACAGATACGCAGTATTTT. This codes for CASSGTSRSTDTQYF.

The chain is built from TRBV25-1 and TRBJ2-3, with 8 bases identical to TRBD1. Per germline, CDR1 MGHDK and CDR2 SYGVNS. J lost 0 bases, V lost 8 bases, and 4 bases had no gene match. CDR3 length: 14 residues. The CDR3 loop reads CASGTGSSTDTQYF. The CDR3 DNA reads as TGTGCCAGCGGGACAGGTTCTAGCACAGATACGCAGTATTTT. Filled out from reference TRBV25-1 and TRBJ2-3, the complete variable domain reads EADIYQTPRYLVIGTGKKITLECSQTMGHDKMYWYQQDPGMELHLIHYSYGVNSTEKGDLSSESTVSRIRTEHFPLTLESARPSHTSQYLCASGTGSSTDTQYFGPGTRLTVL.

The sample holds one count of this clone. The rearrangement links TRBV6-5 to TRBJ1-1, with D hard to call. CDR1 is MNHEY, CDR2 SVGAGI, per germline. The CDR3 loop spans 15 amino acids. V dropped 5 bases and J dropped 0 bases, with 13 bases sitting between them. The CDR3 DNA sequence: TGTGCCAGCAGTCGGGCTGGTTACCTGAACACTGAAGCTTTCTTT. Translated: CASSRAGYLNTEAFF.

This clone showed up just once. In DNA form, the CDR3 reads TGTGCCAGCCCCCCTCTATATGGCTACACCTTC. This translates into CASPPLYGYTF. The chain couples TRBV27 to TRBJ1-2, with D unresolved. The CDR3 consists of 11 residues. Per the germline V gene, CDR1 is MNHEY and CDR2 is SMNVEV (reference sequence). V was shortened by 8 bases and J by 5 bases, with 9 bases between the two germline ends.

The CDR3 loop reads CASSGVLDPGSLLETQYF. The CDR3 DNA is TGTGCCAGCAGCGGGGTTCTCGATCCAGGTTCACTTTTGGAGACCCAGTACTTC. The gene calls are TRBV5-6 and TRBJ2-5; D is uncertain. The V end lost 4 bases, the J end lost 5 bases, and 27 bases lay between the germline ends. Germline CDR1 and CDR2: SGHDT and YYEEEE. This CDR3 has 18 residues.

Here the CDR3 reads CASSPGVRETQYF. DNA for the CDR3: TGTGCCAGCAGCCCCGGGGTGAGAGAGACCCAGTACTTC. The chain carries TRBV7-2 and TRBJ2-5, with D maybe TRBD2 (5 bases). Trimming stripped 5 bases from V and 4 bases from J, with 11 bases between. This CDR3 comprises 13 residues. Germline V gene sequence: CDR1 SGHTA, CDR2 FQGNSA.

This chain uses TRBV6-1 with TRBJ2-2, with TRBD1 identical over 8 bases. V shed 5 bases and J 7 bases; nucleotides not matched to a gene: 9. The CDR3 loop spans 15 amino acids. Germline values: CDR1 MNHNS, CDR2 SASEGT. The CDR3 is CASSLQGALDGELFF. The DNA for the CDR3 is TGTGCCAGCAGTCTTCAGGGGGCTCTTGACGGGGAGCTGTTTTTT.

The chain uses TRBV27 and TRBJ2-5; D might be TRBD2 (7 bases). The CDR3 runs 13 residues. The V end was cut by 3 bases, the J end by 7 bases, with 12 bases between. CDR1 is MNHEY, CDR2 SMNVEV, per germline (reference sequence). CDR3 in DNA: TGTGCCAGCAGTTTTGGGGGGGCCGGGACCCAGTACTTC. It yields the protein CASSFGGAGTQYF.

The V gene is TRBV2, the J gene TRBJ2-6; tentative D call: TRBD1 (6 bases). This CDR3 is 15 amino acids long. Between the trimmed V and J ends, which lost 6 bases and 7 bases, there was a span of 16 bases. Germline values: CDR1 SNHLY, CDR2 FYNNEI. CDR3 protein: CASRATGTSANVLTF. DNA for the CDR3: TGTGCCAGCAGGGCTACAGGGACCTCTGCCAACGTCCTGACTTTC.

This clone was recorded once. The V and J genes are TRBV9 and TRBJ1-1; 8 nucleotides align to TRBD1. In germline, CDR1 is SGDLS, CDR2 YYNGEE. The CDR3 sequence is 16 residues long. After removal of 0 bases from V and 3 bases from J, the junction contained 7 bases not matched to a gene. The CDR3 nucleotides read TGTGCCAGCAGCGTAGACCCGACAGGGGCCCACACTGAAGCTTTCTTT. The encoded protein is CASSVDPTGAHTEAFF.

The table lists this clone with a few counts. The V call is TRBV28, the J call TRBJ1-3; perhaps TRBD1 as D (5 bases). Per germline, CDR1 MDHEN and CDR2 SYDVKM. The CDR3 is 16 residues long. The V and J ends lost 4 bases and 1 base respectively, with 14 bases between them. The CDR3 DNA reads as TGTGCCAGCAGTTCCCTCGAGGGGTGGTCTGGAAACACCATATATTTT. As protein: CASSSLEGWSGNTIYF. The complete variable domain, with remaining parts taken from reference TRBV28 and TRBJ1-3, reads DVKVTQSSRYLVKRTGEKVFLECVQDMDHENMFWYRQDPGLGLRLIYFSYDVKMKEKGDIPEGYSVSREKKERFSLILESASTNQTSMYLCASSSLEGWSGNTIYFGEGSWLTVV.

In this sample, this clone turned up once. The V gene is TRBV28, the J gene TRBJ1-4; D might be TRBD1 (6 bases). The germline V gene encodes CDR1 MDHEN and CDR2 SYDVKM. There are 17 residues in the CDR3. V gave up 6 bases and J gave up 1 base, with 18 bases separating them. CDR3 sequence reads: CASSIQGQRLTNEKLFF. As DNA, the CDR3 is TGTGCCAGCAGCATACAAGGACAGAGATTAACTAATGAAAAACTGTTTTTT.

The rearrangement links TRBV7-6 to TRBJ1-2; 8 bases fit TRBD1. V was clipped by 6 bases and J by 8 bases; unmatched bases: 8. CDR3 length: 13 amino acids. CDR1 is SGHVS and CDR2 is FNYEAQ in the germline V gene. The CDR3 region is CASSPDREGGYTF. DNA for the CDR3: TGTGCCAGCAGTCCGGACAGGGAGGGAGGCTACACCTTC.

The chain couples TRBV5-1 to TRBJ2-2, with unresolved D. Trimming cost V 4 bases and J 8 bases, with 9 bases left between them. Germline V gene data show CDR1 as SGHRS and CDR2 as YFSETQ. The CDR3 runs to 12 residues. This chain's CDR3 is CASSMGAGELFF. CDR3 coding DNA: TGCGCCAGCAGCATGGGTGCGGGGGAGCTGTTTTTT.

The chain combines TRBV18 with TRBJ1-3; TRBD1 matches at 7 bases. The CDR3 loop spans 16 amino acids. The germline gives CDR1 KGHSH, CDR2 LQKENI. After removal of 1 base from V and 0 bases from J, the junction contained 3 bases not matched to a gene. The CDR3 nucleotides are TGTGCCAGCTCACCACTTGGGACAGCCTCTGGAAACACCATATATTTT. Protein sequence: CASSPLGTASGNTIYF. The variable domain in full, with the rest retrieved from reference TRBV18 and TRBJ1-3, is NAGVMQNPRHLVRRRGQEARLRCSPMKGHSHVYWYRQLPEEGLKFMVYLQKENIIDESGMPKERFSAEFPKEGPSILRIQQVVRGDSAAYFCASSPLGTASGNTIYFGEGSWLTVV.